This passage covers 29 T cell receptor beta chains from one sample sequenced in a study of control samples from healthy donors and cancer patients. Assay used: immunoSEQ multiplex PCR; TCRdb lists only in-frame clones, some missing. This sample has about 95,000 clones, with around 81% found just once. Sequencing input: blood. Receptors were obtained from a man aged 25 to 45 in good health.

The chain recombines TRBV19 with TRBJ1-2; 10 bases are shared with TRBD1. Germline V gene sequence: CDR1 LNHDA, CDR2 SQIVND (reference sequence). V gave up 6 bases and J gave up 0 bases; unmatched junction bases: 10. This CDR3 region has 17 residues. CDR3: CASSGWTGGEPNYGYTF. DNA for the CDR3: TGTGCCAGTAGCGGGTGGACAGGGGGTGAACCTAACTATGGCTACACCTTC.

This chain joins TRBV14 and TRBJ1-3; no clear D gene. This CDR3 spans 11 amino acids. Trimming took 3 bases from V and 7 from J, leaving 4 bases between them. Germline V gives CDR1 SGHDN, CDR2 FVKESK. The CDR3 is CASSHTNTIYF. The DNA for the CDR3 is TGTGCCAGCAGCCACACGAACACCATATATTTT.

This chain uses TRBV23-1 with TRBJ2-2; 7 nucleotides agree with TRBD1. TRBV23-1 is an ORF for which the function is uncertain. This CDR3 is built from 18 residues. J lost 6 bases, V lost 1 base, and 14 bases had no gene match. The CDR3 reads CASSQFGQRGPHAGELFF. In nucleotides, the CDR3 is TGCGCCAGCAGTCAATTCGGACAGAGGGGGCCACATGCCGGGGAGCTGTTTTTT.

CDR3 sequence (DNA): TGTGCCAGCAGGGGCAGGGGGCACGGAAACACCATATATTTT. As protein: CASRGRGHGNTIYF. The rearrangement uses TRBV6-5 and TRBJ1-3; 8 bases match TRBD1. The V and J ends lost 6 bases and 4 bases, in that order; junction bases with no gene match: 5. CDR3 length: 14 residues. Germline V CDR1 and CDR2: MNHEY, SVGAGI.

The V call is TRBV6-5, the J call TRBJ1-2, with TRBD1 identical over 10 bases. Germline V gives CDR1 MNHEY, CDR2 SVGAGI. Trimming cost V 4 bases and J 2 bases; bases outside gene matches: 4. The CDR3 is 15 amino acids. CDR3 amino acids: CASSSPGQGNYGYTF. DNA for the CDR3: TGTGCCAGCAGTTCCCCGGGACAGGGGAACTATGGCTACACCTTC.

The rearrangement links TRBV11-2 to TRBJ1-1; TRBD1 matches at 8 bases. Germline CDR1 reads SGHAT; CDR2 reads FQNNGV. Trimming took 2 bases from V and 5 from J; bases not matched to a gene: 7. The CDR3 length is 15 residues. CDR3 region: CASSLQGAVYTEAFF. CDR3 DNA sequence: TGTGCCAGCAGCTTACAGGGGGCGGTGTATACTGAAGCTTTCTTT.

The chain couples TRBV5-1 to TRBJ1-2, with D tentatively TRBD1 (5 bases). V lost 4 bases and J 8 bases, leaving 12 bases between the germline ends. Germline CDR1 SGHRS, CDR2 YFSETQ. This CDR3 is 12 amino acids long. The CDR3 region has the DNA TGCGCCAGCAGCGTGGACACGGTCGGCTACACCTTC. It codes for CASSVDTVGYTF.

The chain combines TRBV5-8 with TRBJ1-5; D is unresolved. CDR1 SGHTS and CDR2 YDEGEE come from the germline V gene. The V end lost 2 bases, the J end lost 4 bases, and 13 bases lay between the germline ends. The CDR3 is 15 amino acids. CDR3 in DNA: TGTGCCAGCAGCTTAAGGTCAGGCCCTAATCAGCCCCAGCATTTT. Translation gives CASSLRSGPNQPQHF.

The table lists this clone with a few counts. This chain joins TRBV6-5 and TRBJ2-7, with 8 positions matching TRBD1. The CDR3 contains 14 residues. Germline V gene data show CDR1 as MNHEY and CDR2 as SVGAGI. The V segment lost 5 bases and the J segment 2 bases; nucleotides outside the gene matches: 5. CDR3 region: CASSPGTGPYEQYF. The CDR3 nucleotides read TGTGCCAGCAGTCCCGGGACAGGCCCCTACGAGCAGTACTTC.

The CDR3 bases are TGCGCCAGCAGCCTCAAAGGGCTTAGCAGCTCCTACAATGAGCAGTTCTTC. This sequence encodes CASSLKGLSSSYNEQFF. The chain carries TRBV4-1 and TRBJ2-1; D unclear. Per the germline V gene, CDR1 is MGHRA and CDR2 is YSYEKL. The CDR3 runs 17 residues. V was cut by 4 bases and J by 0 bases, with 16 bases left in between.

The chain recombines TRBV2 with TRBJ1-1; maybe TRBD1 (5 bases). The CDR3 runs 13 residues. Germline V gene lookup returns CDR1 SNHLY and CDR2 FYNNEI. V lost 8 bases and J lost 7, with 17 bases in between. CDR3 amino acids: CASGGGRYSEAFF. The DNA for the CDR3 is TGTGCCAGCGGGGGAGGCAGGTATAGTGAAGCTTTCTTT.

V gene TRBV2 combines with J gene TRBJ1-2, with 7 bases aligning to TRBD1. The CDR3 contains 17 residues. V lost 1 base, J lost 4 bases, and 12 bases stayed unmatched. CDR1 is SNHLY, CDR2 FYNNEI, per germline. The CDR3 protein is CASSEEGQTGYPYGYTF. For the CDR3, the DNA is TGTGCCAGCAGTGAAGAGGGTCAGACAGGGTATCCCTATGGCTACACCTTC.

The genes are TRBV28 and TRBJ1-1; no definite D call. V was shortened by 1 base and J by 1 base, with 7 bases between the two germline ends. This CDR3 contains 14 residues. Germline V gene data show CDR1 as MDHEN and CDR2 as SYDVKM. CDR3 protein: CASSLLHRNTEAFF. In DNA, the CDR3 is TGTGCCAGCAGTTTATTGCACAGGAACACTGAAGCTTTCTTT.

CDR3: CASSRWVVDEQFF. DNA for the CDR3: TGTGCCAGCAGTCGGTGGGTGGTGGACGAGCAGTTCTTC. This chain connects TRBV2 to TRBJ2-1; D gene ambiguous. Trimming removed 5 bases at V and 10 bases at J, with 15 bases between. The CDR3 spans 13 residues. CDR1 and CDR2 from the germline V gene are SNHLY and FYNNEI.

The V call is TRBV10-3, the J call TRBJ2-7, with D maybe TRBD2 (7 bases). Germline V gene sequence: CDR1 ENHRY, CDR2 SYGVKD. The CDR3 contains 15 residues. V dropped 3 bases and J dropped 2 bases, with 14 bases sitting between them. The CDR3, as DNA: TGTGCCATCAGTGAAGGGGGGGACATAACCTACGAGCAGTACTTC. Translating gives CAISEGGDITYEQYF.

The rearrangement uses TRBV19 and TRBJ1-5, with a weak D call TRBD1 (6 bases). The CDR3 runs to 15 residues. V was shortened by 0 bases and J by 2 bases, with 8 bases between the two germline ends. Per the germline V gene, CDR1 is LNHDA and CDR2 is SQIVND (reference sequence). CDR3 nucleotides: TGTGCCAGTAGTATAGACAGGGGACGCAATCAGCCCCAGCATTTT. It yields the protein CASSIDRGRNQPQHF.

The CDR3 loop reads CASRTGLRGYTF. The CDR3 coding sequence is TGTGCCAGCAGGACAGGGTTGAGGGGCTACACCTTC. The chain uses TRBV6-6 and TRBJ1-2; 7 bases are shared with TRBD1. Germline values: CDR1 MNHNY, CDR2 SVGAGI (reference sequence). This CDR3 comprises 12 residues. The ends lost 6 bases at V and 8 bases at J; junction bases unmatched: 6.

The chain couples TRBV9 to TRBJ2-7; TRBD1 is a possible D gene (6 bases). The ends were cut back, 4 bases at V and 0 bases at J, with 11 bases in the middle. From germline, CDR1 is SGDLS and CDR2 YYNGEE. This CDR3 comprises 14 residues. CDR3 sequence: CASSPWDNSYEQYF. As DNA, the CDR3 is TGTGCCAGCAGCCCCTGGGACAACTCCTACGAGCAGTACTTC.

The CDR3 loop reads CASSPVSQGASSYEQYF. The CDR3, as DNA: TGCGCCAGCAGCCCGGTATCACAGGGGGCAAGCTCCTACGAGCAGTACTTC. The chain is built from TRBV5-1 and TRBJ2-7, with 9 bases lining up with TRBD1. J gave up 0 bases and V 4 bases, and 11 bases lay outside the gene matches. CDR3 size: 17 residues. Germline loops: CDR1 SGHRS, CDR2 YFSETQ.

The J gene is TRBJ1-1, the V gene TRBV5-1; perhaps TRBD1 as D (5 bases). This CDR3 region has 14 residues. V was shortened by 1 base and J by 3 bases, with 10 bases between the two germline ends. Germline-derived CDR1 and CDR2 are SGHRS and YFSETQ. The CDR3 nucleotides are TGCGCCAGCAGCTTGTGGGGCAGGGACACTGAAGCTTTCTTT. Its translation is CASSLWGRDTEAFF.

The chain couples TRBV6-5 to TRBJ2-7; the D gene is possibly TRBD2 (6 bases). Trimming shortened V by 6 bases and J by 3 bases, and 15 bases separated the two germline ends. CDR1 and CDR2 (germline): MNHEY, SVGAGI. This CDR3 is built from 14 residues. CDR3: CASRRDGGVYEQYF. The CDR3 coding sequence is TGTGCCAGCAGGAGGGACGGGGGAGTCTACGAGCAGTACTTC.

J is TRBJ2-2 and V is TRBV18, with 9 bases lining up with TRBD2. CDR1 and CDR2 from the germline V gene are KGHSH and LQKENI. The CDR3 consists of 16 residues. With V trimmed by 4 bases and J by 0 bases, 3 bases remained unmatched. In DNA form, the CDR3 reads TGTGCCAGCTCACAGGGACTAGCAGCGAACACCGGGGAGCTGTTTTTT. It yields the protein CASSQGLAANTGELFF.

This clone is a singleton in its sample. The V gene is TRBV20-1, the J gene TRBJ1-4; the D is unclear. Germline V gives CDR1 DFQATT, CDR2 SNEGSKA (reference sequence). CDR3 length: 11 amino acids. V lost 5 bases and J 15 bases, leaving 16 bases between the germline ends. The CDR3 is CSAGLPGRLFF. The DNA of the CDR3 is TGCAGTGCTGGATTGCCGGGGAGATTGTTTTTT.

V usage is TRBV25-1 and J usage is TRBJ2-3, with 9 bases matching TRBD1. Trimming cost V 6 bases and J 8 bases; bases outside gene matches: 12. CDR1 and CDR2 (germline): MGHDK, SYGVNS. The CDR3 consists of 15 residues. CDR3 region: CASRTPGQGSSTQYF. CDR3 in DNA: TGTGCCAGCAGAACGCCGGGACAGGGATCGAGTACGCAGTATTTT.

V is TRBV3-1 (or the pseudogene TRBV3-2) and J is TRBJ1-4; D unclear. V lost 2 bases and J lost 6, with 7 bases in between. Germline loops: CDR1 LGHDT, CDR2 YNNKEL (reference sequence). The CDR3 length is 13 residues. The CDR3 DNA sequence: TGTGCCAGCAGCCAAAAGGGTTATGAAAAACTGTTTTTT. Protein product: CASSQKGYEKLFF.

As regards this clone: The junction does not match germline at one end; this may be a read error. The rearrangement uses TRBV10-3 and TRBJ1-5, with 7 bases aligning to TRBD1. This CDR3 spans 13 amino acids. Germline assignment: CDR1 ENHRY and CDR2 SYGVKD. CDR3 DNA: TGTGCCACCCAGGGGGGTAGCGATCAGCCCCAGCATTTT. It yields the protein CATQGGSDQPQHF.

The V gene is TRBV5-1, the J gene TRBJ2-5; TRBD1 matches 8 bases. This CDR3 spans 15 amino acids. Germline-derived CDR1 and CDR2 are SGHRS and YFSETQ. Germline trimming cut 2 bases from V and 4 bases from J; bases unmatched to any gene: 7. CDR3 sequence (DNA): TGCGCCAGCAGCTTATCGGGACAGGAGGGAGAGACCCAGTACTTC. Encoded protein: CASSLSGQEGETQYF.

This rearrangement joins TRBV14 to TRBJ2-1; no clear D. The CDR3 length is 16 residues. The ends were cut back, 1 base at V and 9 bases at J, with 19 bases in the middle. Germline V gene data show CDR1 as SGHDN and CDR2 as FVKESK. The CDR3 DNA is TGTGCCAGCAGCCAAGGAGGTTCATTATGGGCTGCTGAGCAGTTCTTC. Residues: CASSQGGSLWAAEQFF.

The V call is TRBV28, the J call TRBJ1-1; D is undetermined. V dropped 11 bases and J dropped 2 bases, with 18 bases sitting between them. Germline V lookup: CDR1 MDHEN, CDR2 SYDVKM. The CDR3 is 14 amino acids. The CDR3 protein is CAAKRLDTNTEAFF. CDR3 sequence (DNA): TGTGCCGCGAAACGGCTCGACACCAACACTGAAGCTTTCTTT.